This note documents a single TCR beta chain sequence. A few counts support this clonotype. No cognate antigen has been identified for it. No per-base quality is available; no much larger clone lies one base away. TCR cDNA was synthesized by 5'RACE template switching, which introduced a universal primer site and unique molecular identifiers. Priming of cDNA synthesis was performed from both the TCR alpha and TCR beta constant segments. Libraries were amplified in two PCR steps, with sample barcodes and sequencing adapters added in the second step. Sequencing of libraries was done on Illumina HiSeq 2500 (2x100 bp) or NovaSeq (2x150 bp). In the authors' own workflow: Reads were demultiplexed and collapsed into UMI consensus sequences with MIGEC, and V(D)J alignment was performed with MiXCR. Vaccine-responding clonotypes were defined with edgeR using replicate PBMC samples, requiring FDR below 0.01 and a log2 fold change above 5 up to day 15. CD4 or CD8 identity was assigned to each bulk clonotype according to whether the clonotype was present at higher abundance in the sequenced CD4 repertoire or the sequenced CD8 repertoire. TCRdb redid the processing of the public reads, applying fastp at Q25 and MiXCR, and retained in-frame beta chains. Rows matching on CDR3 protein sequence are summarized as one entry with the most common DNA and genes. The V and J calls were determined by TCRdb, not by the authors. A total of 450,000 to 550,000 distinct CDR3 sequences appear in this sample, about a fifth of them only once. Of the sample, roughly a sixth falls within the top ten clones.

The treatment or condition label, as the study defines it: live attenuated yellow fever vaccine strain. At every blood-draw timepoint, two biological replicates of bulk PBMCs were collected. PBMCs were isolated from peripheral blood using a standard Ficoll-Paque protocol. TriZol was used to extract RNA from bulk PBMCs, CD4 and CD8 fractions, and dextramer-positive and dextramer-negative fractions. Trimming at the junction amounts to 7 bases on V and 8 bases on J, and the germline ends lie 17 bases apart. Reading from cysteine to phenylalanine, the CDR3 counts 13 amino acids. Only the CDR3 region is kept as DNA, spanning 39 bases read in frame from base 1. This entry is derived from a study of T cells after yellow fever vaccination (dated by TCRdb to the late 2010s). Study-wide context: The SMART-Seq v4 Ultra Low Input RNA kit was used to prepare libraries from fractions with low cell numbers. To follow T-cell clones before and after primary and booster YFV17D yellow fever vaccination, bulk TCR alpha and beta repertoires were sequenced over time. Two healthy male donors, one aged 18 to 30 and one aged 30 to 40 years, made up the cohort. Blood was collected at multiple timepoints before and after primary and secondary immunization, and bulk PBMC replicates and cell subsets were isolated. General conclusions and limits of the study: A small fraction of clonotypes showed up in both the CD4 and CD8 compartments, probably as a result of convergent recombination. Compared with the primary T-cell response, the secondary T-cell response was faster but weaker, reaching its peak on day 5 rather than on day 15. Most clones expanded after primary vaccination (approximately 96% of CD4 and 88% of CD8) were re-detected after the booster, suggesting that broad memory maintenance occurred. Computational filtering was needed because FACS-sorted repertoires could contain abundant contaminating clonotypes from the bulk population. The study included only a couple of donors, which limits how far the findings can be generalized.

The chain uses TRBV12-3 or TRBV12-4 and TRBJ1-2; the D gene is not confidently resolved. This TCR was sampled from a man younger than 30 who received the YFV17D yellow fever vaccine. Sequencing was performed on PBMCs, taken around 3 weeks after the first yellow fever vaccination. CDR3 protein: CASIPQPQTGYTF. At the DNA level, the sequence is TGTGCCAGCATCCCCCAACCACAAACGGGCTACACCTTC.